These T cell receptor beta chains were read from a single sample in a study of cytomegalovirus exposure and HLA in healthy donors. Libraries were prepared by immunoSEQ multiplex PCR; TCRdb keeps only in-frame clonotypes and omits some of them. The data hold some 150,000 clones, with more than 60% observed a single time. Sequencing was performed on PBMCs. Receptors originate from a female donor in good health and CMV-seronegative. Each CDR3 is given with its conserved first and last residue. Each record gives: V gene, clone size, J gene, D gene, CDR3 protein, CDR3 DNA. The D gene is left open where the match is weak. Rows give clone size only sometimes, using once, few, many, or a class for an expanded clone.

V gene: TRBV27
clone size: few
J gene: TRBJ2-7
D gene: TRBD1
CDR3 protein: CASSPGTGVIYEQYF
CDR3 DNA: TGTGCCAGCAGTCCAGGGACAGGGGTTATCTACGAGCAGTACTTC

V gene: TRBV11-3
clone size: few
J gene: TRBJ2-3
D gene: NA
CDR3 protein: CASSPSLAKGTQYF
CDR3 DNA: TGTGCCAGCAGCCCATCCCTAGCGAAGGGTACGCAGTATTTT

V gene: TRBV11-2
clone size: NA
J gene: TRBJ2-1
D gene: NA
CDR3 protein: CASSLDLGRYNEQFF
CDR3 DNA: TGTGCCAGCAGCTTAGATTTGGGCCGCTACAATGAGCAGTTCTTC

V gene: TRBV28
clone size: NA
J gene: TRBJ1-2
D gene: NA
CDR3 protein: CASRTVNYGYTF
CDR3 DNA: TGTGCCAGCAGAACAGTTAACTATGGCTACACCTTC

V gene: TRBV7-2
clone size: NA
J gene: TRBJ2-3
D gene: NA
CDR3 protein: CASSPGASEDTQYF
CDR3 DNA: TGTGCCAGCAGCCCCGGGGCTAGCGAAGATACGCAGTATTTT

V gene: TRBV19
clone size: NA
J gene: TRBJ1-1
D gene: NA
CDR3 protein: CASSTGATEAFF
CDR3 DNA: TGTGCCAGTAGTACAGGGGCAACTGAAGCTTTCTTT

V gene: TRBV14
clone size: NA
J gene: TRBJ1-1
D gene: NA
CDR3 protein: CASSQRDFRGTEAFF
CDR3 DNA: TGTGCCAGCAGCCAACGTGATTTTCGGGGGACTGAAGCTTTCTTT

V gene: TRBV28
clone size: NA
J gene: TRBJ1-4
D gene: NA
CDR3 protein: CASSRTSRGSNEKLFF
CDR3 DNA: TGTGCCAGCAGCCGAACATCCAGGGGATCTAATGAAAAACTGTTTTTT

V gene: TRBV30
clone size: once
J gene: TRBJ2-7
D gene: NA
CDR3 protein: CAWGSTGSGEQYF
CDR3 DNA: TGTGCCTGGGGGTCCACAGGGTCAGGCGAGCAGTACTTC

V gene: TRBV7-2
clone size: NA
J gene: TRBJ1-1
D gene: TRBD1
CDR3 protein: CASSPRQGGNTEAFF
CDR3 DNA: TGTGCCAGCAGCCCCCGTCAGGGGGGGAACACTGAAGCTTTCTTT

V gene: TRBV9
clone size: NA
J gene: TRBJ2-5
D gene: TRBD2
CDR3 protein: CASSPGGLAGGGGPKETQYF
CDR3 DNA: TGTGCCAGCAGCCCAGGGGGATTAGCGGGGGGCGGGGGGCCGAAAGAGACCCAGTACTTC

V gene: TRBV9
clone size: NA
J gene: TRBJ1-1
D gene: NA
CDR3 protein: CASSVVSQGDTEAFF
CDR3 DNA: TGTGCCAGCAGCGTAGTATCACAGGGAGACACTGAAGCTTTCTTT

V gene: TRBV4-1
clone size: NA
J gene: TRBJ2-1
D gene: TRBD2
CDR3 protein: CASSQTSGSSNEQFF
CDR3 DNA: TGCGCCAGCAGCCAGACTAGCGGGTCGTCCAATGAGCAGTTCTTC

V gene: TRBV29-1
clone size: medium-sized
J gene: TRBJ1-1
D gene: NA
CDR3 protein: CSAQFNTEAFF
CDR3 DNA: TGCAGCGCACAGTTCAACACTGAAGCTTTCTTT

V gene: TRBV5-6
clone size: NA
J gene: TRBJ2-2
D gene: TRBD2
CDR3 protein: CASSWGLASNTGELFF
CDR3 DNA: TGTGCCAGCAGCTGGGGACTAGCGTCTAACACCGGGGAGCTGTTTTTT

V gene: TRBV14
clone size: NA
J gene: TRBJ2-5
D gene: NA
CDR3 protein: CASSHSLRGTWETQYF
CDR3 DNA: TGTGCCAGCAGCCATAGTCTCAGGGGGACTTGGGAGACCCAGTACTTC

V gene: TRBV18
clone size: NA
J gene: TRBJ1-1
D gene: TRBD1
CDR3 protein: CASSRGRTGESNTEAFF
CDR3 DNA: TGTGCCAGCTCACGGGGGAGGACAGGGGAGTCAAACACTGAAGCTTTCTTT

V gene: TRBV6-6
clone size: NA
J gene: TRBJ2-3
D gene: TRBD2
CDR3 protein: CASSYSSGGNTDTQYF
CDR3 DNA: TGTGCCAGCAGTTACTCGAGCGGGGGGAACACAGATACGCAGTATTTT

V gene: TRBV30
clone size: NA
J gene: TRBJ2-5
D gene: NA
CDR3 protein: CAWSVREETQYF
CDR3 DNA: TGTGCCTGGAGTGTCCGAGAAGAGACCCAGTACTTC

V gene: TRBV19
clone size: NA
J gene: TRBJ2-5
D gene: NA
CDR3 protein: CASSMLDYQETQYF
CDR3 DNA: TGTGCCAGTAGTATGCTGGACTACCAAGAGACCCAGTACTTC

V gene: TRBV4-3
clone size: NA
J gene: TRBJ1-2
D gene: TRBD1
CDR3 protein: CASSRNPGTGGINGYTF
CDR3 DNA: TGCGCCAGCAGCCGAAACCCCGGGACAGGGGGAATAAATGGCTACACCTTC

V gene: TRBV7-3
clone size: NA
J gene: TRBJ2-1
D gene: TRBD2
CDR3 protein: CASSPNSGGDYNEQFF
CDR3 DNA: TGTGCCAGCAGCCCAAATAGCGGGGGGGACTACAATGAGCAGTTCTTC

V gene: TRBV5-1
clone size: NA
J gene: TRBJ2-5
D gene: NA
CDR3 protein: CASSLALGEGTQYF
CDR3 DNA: TGCGCCAGCAGCTTGGCCTTAGGGGAAGGGACCCAGTACTTC

V gene: TRBV5-1
clone size: NA
J gene: TRBJ1-6
D gene: NA
CDR3 protein: CASSQGHSYNSPLHF
CDR3 DNA: TGCGCCAGCAGCCAGGGACACTCCTATAATTCACCCCTCCACTTT

V gene: TRBV7-2
clone size: few
J gene: TRBJ1-3
D gene: TRBD1
CDR3 protein: CASSKAQGQGVVGNTIYF
CDR3 DNA: TGTGCCAGCAGCAAGGCCCAGGGGCAGGGGGTGGTTGGAAACACCATATATTTT

V gene: TRBV18
clone size: NA
J gene: TRBJ1-5
D gene: TRBD1
CDR3 protein: CASSPQGQTNQPQHF
CDR3 DNA: TGTGCCAGCTCACCCCAGGGACAGACCAATCAGCCCCAGCATTTT

V gene: TRBV5-4
clone size: NA
J gene: TRBJ2-3
D gene: NA
CDR3 protein: CASSLAGGLADDTQYF
CDR3 DNA: TGTGCCAGCAGCTTGGCAGGGGGGCTAGCAGATGATACGCAGTATTTT

V gene: TRBV5-1
clone size: NA
J gene: TRBJ2-7
D gene: NA
CDR3 protein: CASSFFSGSYEQYF
CDR3 DNA: TGCGCCAGCAGCTTTTTTAGCGGTTCCTACGAGCAGTACTTC

V gene: TRBV9
clone size: NA
J gene: TRBJ2-1
D gene: NA
CDR3 protein: CASSRRGSSYNEQFF
CDR3 DNA: TGTGCCAGCAGCAGAAGGGGCAGCTCCTACAATGAGCAGTTCTTC